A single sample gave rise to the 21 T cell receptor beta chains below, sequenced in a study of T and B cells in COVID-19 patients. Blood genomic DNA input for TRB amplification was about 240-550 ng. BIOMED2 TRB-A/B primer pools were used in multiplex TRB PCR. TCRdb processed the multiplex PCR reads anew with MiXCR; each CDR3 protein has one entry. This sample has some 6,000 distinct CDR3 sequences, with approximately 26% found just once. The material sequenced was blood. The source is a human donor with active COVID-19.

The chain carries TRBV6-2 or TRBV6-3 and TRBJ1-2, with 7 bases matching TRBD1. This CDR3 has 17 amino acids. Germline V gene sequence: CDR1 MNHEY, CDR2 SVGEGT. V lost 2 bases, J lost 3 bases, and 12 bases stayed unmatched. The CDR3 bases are TGTGCCAGCAGTTACACGGGACAGACACCTCTCTACTATGGCTACACCTTC. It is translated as CASSYTGQTPLYYGYTF.

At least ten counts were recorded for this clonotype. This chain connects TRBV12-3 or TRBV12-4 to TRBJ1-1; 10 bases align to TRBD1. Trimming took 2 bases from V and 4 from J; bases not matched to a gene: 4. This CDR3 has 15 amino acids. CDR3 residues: CASSLMGQGRTEAFF. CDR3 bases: TGTGCCAGCAGTTTAATGGGACAGGGGCGCACTGAAGCTTTCTTT.

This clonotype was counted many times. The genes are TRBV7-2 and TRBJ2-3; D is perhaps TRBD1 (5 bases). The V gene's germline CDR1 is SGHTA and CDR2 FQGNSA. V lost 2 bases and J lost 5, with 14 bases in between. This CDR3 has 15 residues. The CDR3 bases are TGTGCCAGCAGCTTACAGGGATCTAAGGGAGATACGCAGTATTTT. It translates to CASSLQGSKGDTQYF.

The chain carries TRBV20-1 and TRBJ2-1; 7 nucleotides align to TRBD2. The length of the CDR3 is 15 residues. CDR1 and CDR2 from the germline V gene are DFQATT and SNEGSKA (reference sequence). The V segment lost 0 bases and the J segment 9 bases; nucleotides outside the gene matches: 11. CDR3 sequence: CSARDMGGEGREQFF. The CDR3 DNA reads TGCAGTGCTAGAGATATGGGGGGGGAGGGACGTGAGCAGTTCTTC.

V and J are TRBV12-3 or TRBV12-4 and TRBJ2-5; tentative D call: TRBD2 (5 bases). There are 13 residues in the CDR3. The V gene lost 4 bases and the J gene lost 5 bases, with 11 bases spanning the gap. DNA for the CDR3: TGTGCCAGCAGTTCGTCGGGGTGGGAGACCCAGTACTTC. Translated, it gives CASSSSGWETQYF.

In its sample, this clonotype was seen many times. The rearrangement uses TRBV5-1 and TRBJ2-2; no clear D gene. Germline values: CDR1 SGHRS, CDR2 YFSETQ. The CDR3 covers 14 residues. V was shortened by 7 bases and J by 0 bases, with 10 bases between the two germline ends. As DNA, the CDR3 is TGCGCCAGCGCCCGCGACTCGAACACCGGGGAGCTGTTTTTT. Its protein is CASARDSNTGELFF.

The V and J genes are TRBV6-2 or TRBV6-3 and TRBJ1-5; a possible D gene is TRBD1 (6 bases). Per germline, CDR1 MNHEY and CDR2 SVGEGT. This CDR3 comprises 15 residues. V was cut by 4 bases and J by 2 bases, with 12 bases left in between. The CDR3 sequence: CASSLQGNGNQPQHF. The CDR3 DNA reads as TGTGCCAGCAGTTTACAGGGTAACGGCAATCAGCCCCAGCATTTT.

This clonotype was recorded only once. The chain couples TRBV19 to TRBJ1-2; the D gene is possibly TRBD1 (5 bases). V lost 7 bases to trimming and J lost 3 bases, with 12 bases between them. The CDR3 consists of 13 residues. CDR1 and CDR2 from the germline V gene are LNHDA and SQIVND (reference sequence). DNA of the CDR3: TGTGCCAGTAACAGGTGGGGGGACTATGGCTACACCTTC. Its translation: CASNRWGDYGYTF.

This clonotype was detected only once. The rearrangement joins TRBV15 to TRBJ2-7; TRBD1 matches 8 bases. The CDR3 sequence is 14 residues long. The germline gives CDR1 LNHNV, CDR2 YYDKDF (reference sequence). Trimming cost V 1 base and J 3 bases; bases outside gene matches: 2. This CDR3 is CATSRGGQGYEQYF. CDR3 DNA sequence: TGTGCCACCAGCAGAGGAGGACAGGGCTACGAGCAGTACTTC.

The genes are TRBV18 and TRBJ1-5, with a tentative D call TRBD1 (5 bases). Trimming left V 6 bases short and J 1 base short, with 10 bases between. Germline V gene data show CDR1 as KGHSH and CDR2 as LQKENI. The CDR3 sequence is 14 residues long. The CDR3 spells CASSEGRSNQPQHF. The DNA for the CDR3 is TGTGCCAGCTCGGAGGGACGGAGCAATCAGCCCCAGCATTTT.

The CDR3 nucleotides read TGTGCCAGCAGTGAATCGGGACTAGCGGGCTACACGAACACCGGGGAGCTGTTTTTT. Amino acid sequence: CASSESGLAGYTNTGELFF. The V call is TRBV2, the J call TRBJ2-2; TRBD2 matches 12 bases. The CDR3 runs to 19 residues. The J segment lost 0 bases and the V segment lost 2 bases, leaving 7 bases of the junction unmatched. From germline, CDR1 is SNHLY and CDR2 FYNNEI.

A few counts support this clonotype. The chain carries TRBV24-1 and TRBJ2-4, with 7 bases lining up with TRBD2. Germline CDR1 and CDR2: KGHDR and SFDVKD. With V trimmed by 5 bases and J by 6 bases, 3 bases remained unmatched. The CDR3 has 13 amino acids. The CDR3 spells CATSASGPNIQYF. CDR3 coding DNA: TGTGCCACCAGTGCTAGCGGCCCAAACATTCAGTACTTC.

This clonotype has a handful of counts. The CDR3 here is CASSFDSNQPQHF. The CDR3 DNA follows: TGTGCCAGCAGCTTCGATAGCAATCAGCCCCAGCATTTT. The chain carries TRBV7-9 and TRBJ1-5; D unclear. The CDR3 runs to 13 residues. V gave up 3 bases and J gave up 0 bases, with 3 bases separating them. The V gene's germline CDR1 is SEHNR and CDR2 FQNEAQ (reference sequence).

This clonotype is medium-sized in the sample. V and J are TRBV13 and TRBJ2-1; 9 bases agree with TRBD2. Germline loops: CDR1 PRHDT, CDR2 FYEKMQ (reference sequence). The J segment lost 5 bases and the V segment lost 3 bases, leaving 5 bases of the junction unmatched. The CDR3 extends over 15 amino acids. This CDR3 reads CASSFAGGPNNEQFF. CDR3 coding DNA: TGTGCCAGCAGCTTTGCGGGGGGGCCGAACAATGAGCAGTTCTTC.

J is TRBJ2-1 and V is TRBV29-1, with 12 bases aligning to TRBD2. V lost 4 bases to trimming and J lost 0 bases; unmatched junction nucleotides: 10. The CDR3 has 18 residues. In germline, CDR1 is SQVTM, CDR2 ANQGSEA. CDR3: CSVGAGLAGPSSYNEQFF. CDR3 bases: TGCAGCGTTGGGGCGGGACTAGCGGGCCCGAGCTCCTACAATGAGCAGTTCTTC.

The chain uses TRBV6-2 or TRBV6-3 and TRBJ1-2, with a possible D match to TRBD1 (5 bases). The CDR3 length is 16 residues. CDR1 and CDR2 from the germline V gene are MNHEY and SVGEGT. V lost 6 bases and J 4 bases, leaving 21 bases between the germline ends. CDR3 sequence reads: CASSLPKGPRGYGYTF. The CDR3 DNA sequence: TGTGCCAGCAGCCTCCCCAAGGGGCCGAGGGGCTATGGCTACACCTTC.

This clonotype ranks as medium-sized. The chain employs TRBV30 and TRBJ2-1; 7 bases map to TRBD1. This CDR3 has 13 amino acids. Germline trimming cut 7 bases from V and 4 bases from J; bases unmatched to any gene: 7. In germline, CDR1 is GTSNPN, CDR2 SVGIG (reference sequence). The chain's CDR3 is CASLGQTYNEQFF. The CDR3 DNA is TGTGCCTCTCTGGGACAGACGTACAATGAGCAGTTCTTC.

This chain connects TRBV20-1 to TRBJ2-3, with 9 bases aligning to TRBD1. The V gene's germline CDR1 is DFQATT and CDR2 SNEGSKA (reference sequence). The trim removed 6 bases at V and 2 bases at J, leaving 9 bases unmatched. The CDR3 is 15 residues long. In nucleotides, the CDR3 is TGCAGTGCCAATACAGGGGGCGCCGCCACAGATACGCAGTATTTT. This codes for CSANTGGAATDTQYF.

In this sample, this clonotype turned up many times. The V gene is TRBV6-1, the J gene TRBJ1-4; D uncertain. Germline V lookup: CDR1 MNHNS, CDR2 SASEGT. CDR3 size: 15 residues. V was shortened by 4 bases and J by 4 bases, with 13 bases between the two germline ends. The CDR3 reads CASSVPSGNNEKLFF. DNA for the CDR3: TGTGCCAGCAGTGTCCCCTCGGGGAATAATGAAAAACTGTTTTTT.

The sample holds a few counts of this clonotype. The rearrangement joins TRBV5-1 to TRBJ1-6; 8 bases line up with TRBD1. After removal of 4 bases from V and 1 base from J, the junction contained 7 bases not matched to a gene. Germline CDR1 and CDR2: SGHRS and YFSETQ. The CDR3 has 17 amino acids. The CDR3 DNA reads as TGCGCCAGCAGCGACTCCAGGGGGCAGTCCTATAATTCACCCCTCCACTTT. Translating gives CASSDSRGQSYNSPLHF.

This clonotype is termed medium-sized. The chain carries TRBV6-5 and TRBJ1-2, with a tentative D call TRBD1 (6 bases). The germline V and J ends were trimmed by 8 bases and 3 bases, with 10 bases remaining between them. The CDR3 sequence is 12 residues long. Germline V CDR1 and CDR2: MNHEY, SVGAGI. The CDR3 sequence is CASHRVDYGYTF. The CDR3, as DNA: TGTGCCAGCCACAGGGTGGACTATGGCTACACCTTC.